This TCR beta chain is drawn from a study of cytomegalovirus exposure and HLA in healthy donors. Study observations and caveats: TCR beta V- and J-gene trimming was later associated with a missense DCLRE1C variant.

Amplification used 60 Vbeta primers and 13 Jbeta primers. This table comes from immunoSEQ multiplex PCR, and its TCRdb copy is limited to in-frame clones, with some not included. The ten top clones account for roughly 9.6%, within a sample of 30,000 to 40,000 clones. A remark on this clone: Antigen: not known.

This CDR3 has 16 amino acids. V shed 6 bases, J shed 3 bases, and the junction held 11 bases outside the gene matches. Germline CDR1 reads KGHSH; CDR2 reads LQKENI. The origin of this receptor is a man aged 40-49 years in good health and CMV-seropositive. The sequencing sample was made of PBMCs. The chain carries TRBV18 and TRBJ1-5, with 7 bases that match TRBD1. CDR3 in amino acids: CASSPEATGLNQPQHF. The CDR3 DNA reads TGTGCCAGCTCCCCGGAGGCGACAGGGCTCAATCAGCCCCAGCATTTT.